A single sample is the source of the 14 T cell receptor beta chains below, sequenced in a study of blood T cell repertoires in COVID-19. Clones were read by immunoSEQ multiplex PCR, and TCRdb kept only the in-frame ones, dropping some. The sample yields roughly 230,000 clones, more than 75% seen once. Input material: PBMCs or T cells enriched from blood (not recorded which). These TCRs come from a woman aged 50 to 60 who had been exposed to COVID-19.

The chain carries TRBV29-1 and TRBJ2-1, with TRBD1 as a possible D gene (6 bases). The CDR3 runs 16 residues. The germline V and J ends were trimmed by 5 bases and 3 bases, with 20 bases remaining between them. Germline V lookup: CDR1 SQVTM, CDR2 ANQGSEA. CDR3 sequence (DNA): TGCAGCGTTCTACAAGTCAGGGGACCGGGCTACAATGAGCAGTTCTTC. Encoded protein: CSVLQVRGPGYNEQFF.

With respect to this clone: Additional DNA sequences in this sample encode the identical CDR3. V usage is TRBV29-1 and J usage is TRBJ2-2; 8 nucleotides align to TRBD2. Per the germline V gene, CDR1 is SQVTM and CDR2 is ANQGSEA. V gave up 3 bases and J gave up 5 bases; unmatched junction bases: 2. The CDR3 extends over 13 amino acids. The CDR3 DNA is TGCAGCGTTGACCCGGGGGGGACCGGGGAGCTGTTTTTT. Its translation is CSVDPGGTGELFF.

The chain recombines TRBV29-1 with TRBJ1-5; 7 bases fit TRBD1. J was trimmed by 8 bases and V by 4 bases; bases with no gene match: 5. The germline CDR1 and CDR2 sequences are SQVTM and ANQGSEA. The CDR3 length is 12 residues. CDR3 sequence reads: CSVAAGGEPQHF. CDR3 nucleotide sequence: TGCAGCGTTGCGGCAGGGGGAGAGCCCCAGCATTTT.

The genes are TRBV19 and TRBJ1-5; 7 nucleotides line up with TRBD1. The CDR3 is made up of 13 amino acids. Germline assignment: CDR1 LNHDA and CDR2 SQIVND (reference sequence). J was trimmed by 3 bases and V by 9 bases; bases with no gene match: 5. The CDR3 DNA sequence: TGTGCCAGCCAGGACAGGCTCAATCAGCCCCAGCATTTT. Its protein product is CASQDRLNQPQHF.

There are a few counts of this clone. The rearrangement uses TRBV5-1 and TRBJ2-7; 11 bases map to TRBD1. CDR3 length: 15 amino acids. V lost 4 bases to trimming and J lost 2 bases; unmatched junction nucleotides: 5. The germline V gene encodes CDR1 SGHRS and CDR2 YFSETQ. DNA of the CDR3: TGCGCCAGCAGCCACGGGACAGGGGGGACCTACGAGCAGTACTTC. Translation: CASSHGTGGTYEQYF.

Written as DNA, the CDR3 is TGTGCCAGCAGCCCTAACAGGGGAATCGACTATGGCTACACCTTC. Translated: CASSPNRGIDYGYTF. The chain links TRBV7-2 to TRBJ1-2, with 7 bases aligning to TRBD1. V shed 5 bases and J 3 bases; nucleotides not matched to a gene: 9. CDR1 is SGHTA and CDR2 is FQGNSA in the germline V gene. The length of the CDR3 is 15 residues.

The CDR3 DNA is TGTGCCAGTAGTATAGACAGGTTTGGCGAGCAGTACTTC. This gives the protein CASSIDRFGEQYF. J is TRBJ2-7 and V is TRBV19; no firm D call. Deletions cut 0 bases from V and 6 bases from J, with 9 bases between. The CDR3 is 13 residues long. Germline CDR1 is LNHDA and CDR2 is SQIVND (reference sequence).

The V call is TRBV9, the J call TRBJ1-2; D gene uncertain. Germline V gene sequence: CDR1 SGDLS, CDR2 YYNGEE. The CDR3 length is 13 residues. The germline V and J ends were trimmed by 2 bases and 5 bases, with 10 bases remaining between them. CDR3 sequence reads: CASSVDGSYGYTF. In DNA, the CDR3 is TGTGCCAGCAGCGTTGACGGGAGTTATGGCTACACCTTC.

The gene calls are TRBV5-5 and TRBJ1-4; D is uncertain. Germline V gene sequence: CDR1 SGHKS, CDR2 YYEKEE (reference sequence). V lost 5 bases and J lost 7, with 9 bases in between. The CDR3 totals 12 residues. As DNA, the CDR3 is TGTGCCAGCAGTTTAACTCTTGAAAAACTGTTTTTT. This sequence encodes CASSLTLEKLFF.

The chain is built from TRBV11-2 and TRBJ2-5, with 7 bases fitting TRBD1. J was trimmed by 7 bases and V by 2 bases; bases with no gene match: 7. Germline CDR1 is SGHAT and CDR2 is FQNNGV. The CDR3 loop spans 14 amino acids. The CDR3 is CASSLLKGAGTQYF. For the CDR3, the DNA is TGTGCCAGCAGCTTATTGAAGGGGGCCGGGACCCAGTACTTC. Drawing the rest from reference TRBV11-2 and TRBJ2-5, the complete variable domain is EAGVAQSPRYKIIEKRQSVAFWCNPISGHATLYWYQQILGQGPKLLIQFQNNGVVDDSQLPKDRFSAERLKGVDSTLKIQPAKLEDSAVYLCASSLLKGAGTQYFGPGTRLLVL.

J is TRBJ2-7 and V is TRBV6-5, with TRBD1 as a possible D gene (6 bases). Germline V gives CDR1 MNHEY, CDR2 SVGAGI. Trimming removed 0 bases at V and 1 base at J, with 13 bases between. The CDR3 consists of 16 residues. CDR3 loop: CASSYSGQGLSYEQYF. CDR3 DNA sequence: TGTGCCAGCAGTTACTCCGGGCAGGGGCTTTCCTACGAGCAGTACTTC.

The table lists this clone with many counts. CDR3 amino acids: CASSLSNGIYGYTF. CDR3 coding DNA: TGTGCCAGCAGCTTAAGTAACGGGATCTATGGCTACACCTTC. V and J are TRBV7-2 and TRBJ1-2, with unresolved D. Germline-derived CDR1 and CDR2 are SGHTA and FQGNSA. This CDR3 comprises 14 residues. The V and J ends lost 2 bases and 4 bases respectively, with 11 bases between them.

This sequence joins TRBV5-5 and TRBJ1-6; 7 bases fit TRBD1. Germline CDR1 reads SGHKS; CDR2 reads YYEKEE (reference sequence). The trim removed 3 bases at V and 6 bases at J, leaving 3 bases unmatched. The CDR3 spans 14 residues. The CDR3 region has the DNA TGTGCCAGCAGCTATGGGACAGCTAATTCACCCCTCCACTTT. It specifies CASSYGTANSPLHF.

J is TRBJ1-5 and V is TRBV7-2, with D uncertain. This CDR3 has 13 residues. CDR1 and CDR2 (germline): SGHTA, FQGNSA. V gave up 8 bases and J gave up 0 bases, with 8 bases separating them. CDR3 region: CASGQHSNQPQHF. In DNA form, the CDR3 reads TGTGCCAGCGGGCAGCATAGCAATCAGCCCCAGCATTTT. Combining the CDR3 with reference TRBV7-2 and TRBJ1-5 gives the whole variable domain GAGVSQSPSNKVTEKGKDVELRCDPISGHTALYWYRQSLGQGLEFLIYFQGNSAPDKSGLPSDRFSAERTGGSVSTLTIQRTQQEDSAVYLCASGQHSNQPQHFGDGTRLSIL.